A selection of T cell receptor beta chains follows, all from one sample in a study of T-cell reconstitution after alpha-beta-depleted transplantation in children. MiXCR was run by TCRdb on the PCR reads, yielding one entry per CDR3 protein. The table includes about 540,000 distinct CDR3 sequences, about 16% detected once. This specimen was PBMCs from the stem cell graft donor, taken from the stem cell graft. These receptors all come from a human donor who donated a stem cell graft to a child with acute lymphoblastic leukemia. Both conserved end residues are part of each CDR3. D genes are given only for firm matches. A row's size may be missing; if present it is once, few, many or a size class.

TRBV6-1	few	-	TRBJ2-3	TGTGCCAGCAGAATTCAGGAGCGTCGACTAGATACGCAGTATTTT	CASRIQERRLDTQYF
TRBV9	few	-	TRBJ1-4	TGTGCCAGCAGCGTTCAGGGAACTAATGAAAAACTGTTTTTT	CASSVQGTNEKLFF
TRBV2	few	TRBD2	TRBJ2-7	TGTGCCAGAGGGGCTAGCGGCCGGTCCTACGAGCAGTACTTC	CARGASGRSYEQYF
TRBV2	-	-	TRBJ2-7	TGTGCCAGCAGTCGCCAGGGAGAGATACACGAGCAGTACTTC	CASSRQGEIHEQYF
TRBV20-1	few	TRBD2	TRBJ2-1	TGCAGTGCTAGACGACTAGCGGGACAAAATGAGCAGTTCTTC	CSARRLAGQNEQFF
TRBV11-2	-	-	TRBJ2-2	TGTGCCAGCAGCTTGGGTATTGGGGCGAACACCGGGGAGCTGTTTTTT	CASSLGIGANTGELFF
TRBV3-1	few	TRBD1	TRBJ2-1	TGTGCCAGCAGCCAAGGGGGGACAGGGCTCCGGACCGACTTCTTC	CASSQGGTGLRTDFF
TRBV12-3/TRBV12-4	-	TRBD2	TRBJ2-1	TGTGCCAGCACCGGACTAGCGGGATGGAATGAGCAGTTCTTC	CASTGLAGWNEQFF
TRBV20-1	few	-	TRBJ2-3	TGCAGTGCGCGGGACGACACAGATACGCAGTATTTT	CSARDDTDTQYF
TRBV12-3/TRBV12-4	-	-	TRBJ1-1	TGTGCCAGCAGTTCCCTTCTTACAGGCGCTGAAGCTTTCTTT	CASSSLLTGAEAFF
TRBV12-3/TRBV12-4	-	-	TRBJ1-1	TGTGCCAGCACCCCGACCTGGAACACTGAAGCTTTCTTT	CASTPTWNTEAFF
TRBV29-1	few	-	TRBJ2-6	TGCAGCGTTGAAGATGTCCCGTCTGGGGCCAACGTCCTGACTTTC	CSVEDVPSGANVLTF
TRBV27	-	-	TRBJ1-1	TGTGCCAGCAGTTTAGGCGGCCAGAACACTGAAGCTTTCTTT	CASSLGGQNTEAFF
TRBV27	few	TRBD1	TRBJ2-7	TGTGCCAGCAGCCCCAGGGGGCCCATGCATAAGGAGCAGTACTTC	CASSPRGPMHKEQYF
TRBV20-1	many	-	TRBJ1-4	TGCAGTGCACAGGCGCCTGCCCACAATGAAAAACTGTTTTTT	CSAQAPAHNEKLFF